This is a list of T cell receptor beta chains from one sample in a study of cytomegalovirus exposure and HLA in healthy donors. This table comes from immunoSEQ multiplex PCR, and its TCRdb copy is limited to in-frame clones, with some not included. This table has approximately 100,000 clones, roughly 70% appearing once. Source material: PBMCs. The receptors were gathered from a man aged 50-60 years in good health and CMV-seronegative. Each CDR3 is given with its conserved first and last residue. Each record gives: CDR3 DNA, CDR3 protein, J gene, clone size, D gene, V gene. D genes are given only for firm matches. Expanded clones get a size class; other rows say once, few or many, or leave the size out.

TGTGCCTGGAGTCCGACTAGCGGGGCCTACAGTGAGCAGTTCTTC	CAWSPTSGAYSEQFF	TRBJ2-1	few	TRBD2	TRBV30
TGTGCCAGTAGTTGGGGGCGGGAGGGTGAGCAGTTCTTC	CASSWGREGEQFF	TRBJ2-1	few	TRBD2	TRBV19
TGTGCCAGCAGCCAGTCCTGGGGCGAGCAAGAGACCCAGTACTTC	CASSQSWGEQETQYF	TRBJ2-5	-	-	TRBV5-5
TGTGCCAGCTCACCGTCCCCGGCGAACCGGGACACTGAAGCTTTCTTT	CASSPSPANRDTEAFF	TRBJ1-1	-	-	TRBV18
TGTGCCAGCAGCTTGGCACAATTTAATTCCTACGAGCAGTACTTC	CASSLAQFNSYEQYF	TRBJ2-7	few	-	TRBV5-5
TGTGCCAGCCATAGGACAGGCGGCTCTGGAAACACCATATATTTT	CASHRTGGSGNTIYF	TRBJ1-3	-	TRBD1	TRBV2
TGTGCCAGCAGCCAAGCCGGGGGCGGGAGTGGAGAAGAGACCCAGTACTTC	CASSQAGGGSGEETQYF	TRBJ2-5	-	-	TRBV4-2
TGTGCCAGCAGTTCCGCTTATACGCGGGAGGGCATCACAGATACGCAGTATTTT	CASSSAYTREGITDTQYF	TRBJ2-3	-	TRBD2	TRBV27
TGTGCCAGCAGAGTAGTACAGGGGACCGGGGAGCTGTTTTTT	CASRVVQGTGELFF	TRBJ2-2	-	TRBD1	TRBV28
TGTGCCAGCAGTACCCCTGAGGCTGGAAACACTGAAGCTTTCTTT	CASSTPEAGNTEAFF	TRBJ1-1	-	-	TRBV28
TGTGCCAGCAGCCACGGGGGGGCGCAGAACACCTTC	CASSHGGAQNTF	TRBJ1-2	-	-	TRBV14
TGCAGTGCTAGTACGGACACTGAAGCTTTCTTT	CSASTDTEAFF	TRBJ1-1	-	-	TRBV20-1
TGTGCCAGCAGCGTAGGGCCCGATGAAAAACTGTTTTTT	CASSVGPDEKLFF	TRBJ1-4	-	-	TRBV9
TGTGCCGCTTCTAGGAGTCGCAACACCGGGGAGCTGTTTTTT	CAASRSRNTGELFF	TRBJ2-2	-	-	TRBV28
TGCGCCAGCTCGCAGGGGATCGGCACCGGGGAGCTGTTTTTT	CASSQGIGTGELFF	TRBJ2-2	-	-	TRBV5-1
TGTGCCAGCAGTGAGGTACTAGCGGGGGGGGAGGTTGAGCAGTTCTTC	CASSEVLAGGEVEQFF	TRBJ2-1	-	TRBD2	TRBV6-1
TGTGCCGCGTCGCCCGGGACACCAAGCACAGATACGCAGTATTTT	CAASPGTPSTDTQYF	TRBJ2-3	-	-	TRBV6-5
TGTGCCAGCCTCACCGGGGGGGCAGGGGAGCAGTACTTC	CASLTGGAGEQYF	TRBJ2-7	few	TRBD2	TRBV6-6
TGTGCCAGCAGCTTAGCGGGGAGAAAGAACACTGAAGCTTTCTTT	CASSLAGRKNTEAFF	TRBJ1-1	-	-	TRBV7-8
TGTGCCAGCAGCTTAGGAAGTCAGGGAAGAGTGGAGACCCAGTACTTC	CASSLGSQGRVETQYF	TRBJ2-5	-	-	TRBV7-9
TGTGCCAGCAGTGAAGCGCTAGACAGCAGAAACACCATATATTTT	CASSEALDSRNTIYF	TRBJ1-3	few	-	TRBV6-1
TGTGCCAGCAGCTTACCTGGAACACAGGGCAACTATGGCTACACCTTC	CASSLPGTQGNYGYTF	TRBJ1-2	few	-	TRBV5-4
TGTGCCAGTAGTACGGGACAGGGAGATACCGGGGCCAACGTCCTGACTTTC	CASSTGQGDTGANVLTF	TRBJ2-6	once	TRBD1	TRBV19
TGCAGCGTAGACTGGAACGGGGTCGGGGAGCTGTTTTTT	CSVDWNGVGELFF	TRBJ2-2	-	-	TRBV29-1
TGTGCCAGCAGCTTAGATCTAGCGGGAGGGGTTGAGCAGTTCTTC	CASSLDLAGGVEQFF	TRBJ2-1	-	TRBD2	TRBV7-6
TGCGCCAGCAGTGATCAGGGGCGGTATGGCTACACCTTC	CASSDQGRYGYTF	TRBJ1-2	-	-	TRBV10-2
TGCGCCAGTGCATCAGGGGTACACGAGCAGTACTTC	CASASGVHEQYF	TRBJ2-7	-	-	TRBV5-1
TGTGCCAGCAGCGAGGGTAATCAGCCCCAGCATTTT	CASSEGNQPQHF	TRBJ1-5	-	-	TRBV7-9
TGTGCCAGCAAGGTGGGGGGGGCGAACACCGGGGAGCTGTTTTTT	CASKVGGANTGELFF	TRBJ2-2	-	TRBD2	TRBV9
TGTGCCAGCAGCCGGGGGGCGGGGCTCGGGGAGACCCAGTACTTC	CASSRGAGLGETQYF	TRBJ2-5	few	-	TRBV2
TGTGCCTGGAGCGGGTCGGACTCTCAGCCCCAGCATTTT	CAWSGSDSQPQHF	TRBJ1-5	-	-	TRBV30
TGTGCCAGCAGCGTTATGACAGGGTCAGTCGCTTTCTTT	CASSVMTGSVAFF	TRBJ1-1	-	TRBD1	TRBV11-3
TGTGCCAGCAGCCCTAGGGGGACAGGGAACTATGGCTACACCTTC	CASSPRGTGNYGYTF	TRBJ1-2	-	TRBD1	TRBV7-8
TGTGCCAGCAGCACGGGACAGATATATGGCTACACCTTC	CASSTGQIYGYTF	TRBJ1-2	-	TRBD1	TRBV6-5
TGTTCCAGCAGCCCATCGGGAGATACGCAGTATTTT	CSSSPSGDTQYF	TRBJ2-3	-	-	TRBV7-9
TGCGCCAGCAGCTTGCAGGGGACGCAGTATTTT	CASSLQGTQYF	TRBJ2-3	-	-	TRBV5-1
TGTGCCAGCAGCTTAGGCGACAGGGCTGCGGCTGAAGCTTTCTTT	CASSLGDRAAAEAFF	TRBJ1-1	-	TRBD1	TRBV7-9
TGTGCCAGCAGCTGGGACAGGGGCATCGGGGAGCTGTTTTTT	CASSWDRGIGELFF	TRBJ2-2	-	TRBD1	TRBV6-6
TGTGCCAGCAGGGCGGATCTGGAGACCCAGTACTTC	CASRADLETQYF	TRBJ2-5	-	-	TRBV7-9
TGTGCCAGCAGTTACGGGGCAAATCAGCCCCAGCATTTT	CASSYGANQPQHF	TRBJ1-5	-	-	TRBV6-6
TGTGCCAGCAGGGTAACTGGAGGGCGAGACAATGAGCAGTTCTTC	CASRVTGGRDNEQFF	TRBJ2-1	-	-	TRBV27
TGTGCCAGCAGTTACGGACTTGACAACCGAGATACGCAGTATTTT	CASSYGLDNRDTQYF	TRBJ2-3	-	-	TRBV6-5
TGTGCCTGGAGTGGCCAATACGAGCAGTACTTC	CAWSGQYEQYF	TRBJ2-7	-	-	TRBV30
TGCGCCAGCAGCTTCGGGACAGGGGGCCCGTACTATGGCTACACCTTC	CASSFGTGGPYYGYTF	TRBJ1-2	-	TRBD1	TRBV5-1
TGTGCCAGCACCCAGGGGACAGGGAGAGTCACTGAAGCTTTCTTT	CASTQGTGRVTEAFF	TRBJ1-1	-	TRBD1	TRBV6-5
TGTGCCAGCAGCTTAGACTCCCTTGGGGAGGGCATTCAGTACTTC	CASSLDSLGEGIQYF	TRBJ2-4	-	TRBD2	TRBV7-9
TGTGCCAGCAGTTCCCCGGGACAGGGTATCCAAGAGACCCAGTACTTC	CASSSPGQGIQETQYF	TRBJ2-5	-	TRBD1	TRBV28
TGCGCCAGCACCCGGAAGGACAGTGAGGGGGTAGGAATGACCTACGAGCAGTACTTC	CASTRKDSEGVGMTYEQYF	TRBJ2-7	-	-	TRBV23-1
TGTGCCAGCAGCTTAGAATTTCTTAATGAGCAGTTCTTC	CASSLEFLNEQFF	TRBJ2-1	-	-	TRBV7-9